What follows describes a single T cell receptor (beta chain). The target antigen is unknown. The CDR3 consists of 14 residues. CDR1 is LGHDT and CDR2 is YNNKEL in the germline V gene (reference sequence). Trimming stripped 1 base from V and 8 bases from J, with 14 bases between. Only patients with CD8+CD57+ cell expansion on flow cytometry were chosen for sequencing. Each patient carried a diagnosis of severe acquired aplastic anemia. The data were obtained in a study of CD8+CD57+ T cells in acquired aplastic anemia. Overall study: Recorded DNA amounts for sorted CD4+ and CD8+ cells had an average of approximately 2.9 ug. Study findings and constraints: Comparison of patients with controls identified 25 to 35 shared CD8+ CDR3 sequences.

Genomic DNA served as template for TCR beta VDJ and CDR3 profiling. MiXCR was run by TCRdb on the reads, yielding one entry per CDR3 protein. In the table there are more than 150,000 distinct CDR3 sequences, roughly half of which are singletons. The origin of this receptor is a human donor with aplastic anemia. Input material: sorted CD4+, CD8+, or CD8+CD57+ T cells (not recorded which) from PBMCs. The gene calls are TRBV3-1 and TRBJ1-1; no firm D call. The CDR3 here is CASSQGQRLAEAFF. DNA of the CDR3: TGTGCCAGCAGCCAAGGTCAGCGACTAGCAGAAGCTTTCTTT.